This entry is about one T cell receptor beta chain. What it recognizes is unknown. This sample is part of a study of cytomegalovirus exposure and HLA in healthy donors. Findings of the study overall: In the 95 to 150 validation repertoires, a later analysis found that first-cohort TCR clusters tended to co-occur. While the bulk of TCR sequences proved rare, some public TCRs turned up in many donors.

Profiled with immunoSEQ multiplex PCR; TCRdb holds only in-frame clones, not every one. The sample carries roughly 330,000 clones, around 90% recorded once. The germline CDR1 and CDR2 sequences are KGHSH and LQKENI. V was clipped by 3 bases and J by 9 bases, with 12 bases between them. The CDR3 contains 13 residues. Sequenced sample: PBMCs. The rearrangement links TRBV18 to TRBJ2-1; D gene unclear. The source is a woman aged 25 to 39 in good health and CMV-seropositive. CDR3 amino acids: CASSPTDISEQFF. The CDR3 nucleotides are TGTGCCAGCTCACCTACGGATATTAGTGAGCAGTTCTTC.